This T cell receptor beta chain was found in a study of T cell changes during pregnancy in multiple sclerosis (dated by TCRdb to between 2019 and 2020). For the study in its entirety: In women with multiple sclerosis, the researchers looked at how the T cell repertoire shifted as pregnancy progressed.

In the case of this clone: No cognate antigen has been identified for it. Per-base qualities were not stored, and no clone one base away is much larger.

Libraries came from the immunoSEQ multiplex PCR assay. This is the immuneACCESS table as TCRdb keeps it, with only in-frame sequences that have V and J called. A part of the clones is gone; compared with another copy, unresolved V genes explain less than half, and the rest is unexplained. Counted in this sample were 25,000 to 30,000 clones; 75% to 90% of them appeared once. The ten largest clones take up 0.5% to 0.6% of the sample. Inclusive of the bounding cysteine and phenylalanine, the CDR3 is 13 residues long. Only the CDR3 DNA is retained, 39 bases long and in frame from the first base. V is cut back by 7 bases and J by 6 bases, with 6 bases in the junction unmatched. CDR1 MDHEN and CDR2 SYDVKM were looked up in the germline V gene.

The receptor was isolated from a female donor in good health, enrolled as a control in a pregnancy study. The input for sequencing was CD4+ T cells from peripheral blood mononuclear cells, taken in the first trimester of pregnancy. The chain couples TRBV28 to TRBJ2-4, with TRBD1 identical over 7 junction bases. The base sequence is TGTGCCAGCAAGAGGGGGCCCGGAAACATTCAGTACTTC. This codes for CASKRGPGNIQYF.